Following are 20 T cell receptor beta chains from one sample sequenced in a study of blood T cell repertoires in COVID-19. Method: immunoSEQ multiplex PCR; TCRdb's copy keeps in-frame clones and lacks some. The data show about 280,000 clones, with around 90% seen just once and about 1% held by the top ten. Sequencing input: PBMCs or T cells enriched from blood (not recorded which). Receptors were obtained from a woman in her twenties or thirties who had recovered from COVID-19.

The chain uses TRBV13 and TRBJ1-2; 9 bases line up with TRBD1. Trimming removed 0 bases from V and 6 bases from J; junction bases left unmatched: 5. Germline CDR1 reads PRHDT; CDR2 reads FYEKMQ (reference sequence). This CDR3 has 15 amino acids. The CDR3 DNA follows: TGTGCCAGCAGCTTAGGCTATAGGACAGGGGATGGCTACACCTTC. Translating gives CASSLGYRTGDGYTF.

This chain uses TRBV6-5 with TRBJ2-1, with TRBD2 matching over 11 bases. The CDR3 runs to 14 residues. J was trimmed by 5 bases and V by 8 bases; bases with no gene match: 5. Germline lookup yields CDR1 MNHEY and CDR2 SVGAGI. CDR3 in DNA: TGTGCCAGCGGTTCGACTAGCGGGGACAATGAGCAGTTCTTC. This translates into CASGSTSGDNEQFF.

The chain recombines TRBV9 with TRBJ2-2, with D perhaps matching TRBD1 (5 bases). Germline CDR1 and CDR2: SGDLS and YYNGEE. Trimming cost V 2 bases and J 3 bases, with 8 bases left between them. The CDR3 totals 14 residues. The CDR3 DNA is TGTGCCAGCAGCGTGCAGGGTGACACCGGGGAGCTGTTTTTT. It yields the protein CASSVQGDTGELFF.

The table lists this clone with a count of one. The chain joins TRBV28 to TRBJ2-2, with 10 bases identical to TRBD2. Germline V gene lookup returns CDR1 MDHEN and CDR2 SYDVKM. This CDR3 has 14 amino acids. Germline trimming cut 7 bases from V and 3 bases from J; bases unmatched to any gene: 2. CDR3: CASTLAGDTGELFF. DNA for the CDR3: TGTGCCAGCACTCTAGCGGGGGACACCGGGGAGCTGTTTTTT. The entire variable domain, with the rest obtained from reference TRBV28 and TRBJ2-2, is as follows: DVKVTQSSRYLVKRTGEKVFLECVQDMDHENMFWYRQDPGLGLRLIYFSYDVKMKEKGDIPEGYSVSREKKERFSLILESASTNQTSMYLCASTLAGDTGELFFGEGSRLTVL.

V and J are TRBV18 and TRBJ1-2; maybe TRBD1 (5 bases). The CDR3 is 17 residues long. The germline V gene encodes CDR1 KGHSH and CDR2 LQKENI. With 2 bases removed from V and 7 bases from J, the gap between germline ends came to 23 bases. The CDR3 DNA sequence: TGTGCCAGCTCACCAGTGTCGGCAGGGCTTTCTCAGGGTGGCTACACCTTC. It is translated as CASSPVSAGLSQGGYTF.

This clone is a singleton in its sample. This chain uses TRBV12-5 with TRBJ1-2; D gene unclear. Trimming pared 3 bases from V and 8 bases from J, leaving 13 bases between. The CDR3 totals 13 residues. Germline CDR1 LGHNT, CDR2 FRNRAP. CDR3 protein: CASGLESLRGYTF. The CDR3 DNA sequence: TGTGCTAGTGGTTTAGAATCCCTACGCGGCTACACCTTC.

The chain links TRBV7-2 to TRBJ1-2, with 9 bases identical to TRBD1. CDR3 length equals 17 residues. V dropped 5 bases and J dropped 6; count of bases not matched to a gene: 16. Germline loops: CDR1 SGHTA, CDR2 FQGNSA. The CDR3 loop is CASSPPLWDRVFDGYTF. The CDR3 coding sequence is TGTGCCAGCAGCCCACCGTTGTGGGACAGGGTGTTCGATGGCTACACCTTC.

This clone has just one count. The chain carries TRBV11-2 and TRBJ1-1; TRBD1 agrees at 7 bases. The CDR3 loop spans 14 amino acids. The germline gives CDR1 SGHAT, CDR2 FQNNGV. The V gene end was trimmed by 2 bases and the J gene end by 1 base; junction bases not matched to a gene: 1. In DNA form, the CDR3 reads TGTGCCAGCAGCTTAAGGACAGGGAACACTGAAGCTTTCTTT. Its translation: CASSLRTGNTEAFF.

The chain combines TRBV27 with TRBJ2-7, with 11 bases that match TRBD1. CDR3 size: 14 residues. The V gene's germline CDR1 is MNHEY and CDR2 SMNVEV (reference sequence). V lost 6 bases, J lost 6 bases, and 7 bases stayed unmatched. The chain's CDR3 is CASSTTGTGGEQYF. CDR3 DNA: TGTGCCAGCAGCACTACCGGGACAGGGGGCGAGCAGTACTTC.

This chain joins TRBV19 and TRBJ1-2, with D possibly being TRBD1 (6 bases). The CDR3 is 18 residues long. V was pared by 3 bases and J by 0 bases, with 20 bases between. Germline V lookup: CDR1 LNHDA, CDR2 SQIVND (reference sequence). CDR3 loop: CASSIGGGVGPTNYGYTF. The CDR3 DNA reads TGTGCCAGTAGTATCGGTGGGGGCGTCGGACCGACTAACTATGGCTACACCTTC.

This rearrangement joins TRBV27 to TRBJ1-2, with D possibly matching TRBD1 (6 bases). Trimming cost V 6 bases and J 4 bases, with 18 bases left between them. The CDR3 length is 15 residues. The germline gives CDR1 MNHEY, CDR2 SMNVEV (reference sequence). DNA of the CDR3: TGTGCCAGCAGCCCCTCGGGGGGGCTGGGCTATGGCTACACCTTC. It yields the protein CASSPSGGLGYGYTF.

CDR3 DNA sequence: TGTGCCAGCAGTTCCGGGACACCCGAGTACTTC. This gives the protein CASSSGTPEYF. The V and J genes are TRBV12-3 or TRBV12-4 and TRBJ2-5, with a tentative D call TRBD1 (6 bases). CDR3 size: 11 residues. The V gene lost 4 bases and the J gene lost 12 bases, with 12 bases spanning the gap.

The chain couples TRBV28 to TRBJ1-1, with unresolved D. The CDR3 covers 14 residues. Germline assignment: CDR1 MDHEN and CDR2 SYDVKM. The ends were cut back, 5 bases at V and 10 bases at J, with 20 bases in the middle. CDR3 bases: TGTGCCAGCAGTCTACCAATTAGGAGTAATAGAGCTTTCTTT. This codes for CASSLPIRSNRAFF.

This chain connects TRBV5-4 to TRBJ1-3; D is unresolved. V lost 4 bases and J 0 bases, leaving 17 bases between the germline ends. Germline V lookup: CDR1 SGHNT, CDR2 YYREEE (reference sequence). The CDR3 is 17 amino acids. The CDR3 protein is CASSTEGIRGSGNTIYF. CDR3 nucleotides: TGTGCCAGCAGCACAGAGGGAATACGGGGCTCTGGAAACACCATATATTTT.

The sample holds one count of this clone. This chain links TRBV28 with TRBJ2-7; D possibly corresponds to TRBD1 (6 bases). This CDR3 is 15 amino acids long. Between the trimmed V and J ends, which lost 4 bases and 7 bases, there was a span of 20 bases. The germline CDR1 and CDR2 sequences are MDHEN and SYDVKM. The CDR3, as DNA: TGTGCCAGCAGTTCCACAGGGCAGAAAAGTTGGGAGCAGTACTTC. This sequence encodes CASSSTGQKSWEQYF.

The chain links TRBV27 to TRBJ2-5; 12 nucleotides agree with TRBD2. This CDR3 contains 15 residues. Germline trimming cut 6 bases from V and 5 bases from J; bases unmatched to any gene: 7. Germline loops: CDR1 MNHEY, CDR2 SMNVEV (reference sequence). CDR3 in DNA: TGTGCCAGCAGACCTAGCGGGAGGGCCCATGAGACCCAGTACTTC. This codes for CASRPSGRAHETQYF.

The chain carries TRBV11-3 and TRBJ1-5; a possible D gene is TRBD1 (5 bases). Germline lookup yields CDR1 SGHNT and CDR2 YENEEA. The CDR3 has 20 residues. V gave up 0 bases and J gave up 4 bases, with 25 bases separating them. The CDR3 DNA follows: TGTGCCAGCAGCTTAGATATAGCCAGGGAGGGAGAATCGGTAAATCAGCCCCAGCATTTT. Amino acid sequence: CASSLDIAREGESVNQPQHF.

This clone was seen once. J is TRBJ1-1 and V is TRBV7-2; 7 bases match TRBD1. The germline V gene encodes CDR1 SGHTA and CDR2 FQGNSA. This CDR3 has 15 amino acids. The V segment lost 5 bases and the J segment 1 base; nucleotides outside the gene matches: 7. This CDR3 is CASSLDRAGNTEAFF. The CDR3 DNA reads as TGTGCCAGCAGCCTTGACAGGGCGGGGAACACTGAAGCTTTCTTT.

V gene TRBV6-5 combines with J gene TRBJ1-2, with D perhaps matching TRBD1 (5 bases). Trimming stripped 10 bases from V and 4 bases from J, with 16 bases between. This CDR3 has 13 residues. The germline V gene has CDR1 MNHEY and CDR2 SVGAGI. CDR3: CATGEGAVYGYTF. In DNA form, the CDR3 reads TGTGCCACCGGAGAAGGGGCAGTCTATGGCTACACCTTC.

This chain joins TRBV5-4 and TRBJ2-3, with 8 bases matching TRBD2. Germline trimming cut 1 base from V and 9 bases from J; bases unmatched to any gene: 4. This CDR3 has 13 amino acids. The germline gives CDR1 SGHNT, CDR2 YYREEE (reference sequence). The CDR3 sequence: CASSLNERETQYF. CDR3 nucleotide sequence: TGTGCCAGCAGCTTGAACGAGCGGGAGACGCAGTATTTT.